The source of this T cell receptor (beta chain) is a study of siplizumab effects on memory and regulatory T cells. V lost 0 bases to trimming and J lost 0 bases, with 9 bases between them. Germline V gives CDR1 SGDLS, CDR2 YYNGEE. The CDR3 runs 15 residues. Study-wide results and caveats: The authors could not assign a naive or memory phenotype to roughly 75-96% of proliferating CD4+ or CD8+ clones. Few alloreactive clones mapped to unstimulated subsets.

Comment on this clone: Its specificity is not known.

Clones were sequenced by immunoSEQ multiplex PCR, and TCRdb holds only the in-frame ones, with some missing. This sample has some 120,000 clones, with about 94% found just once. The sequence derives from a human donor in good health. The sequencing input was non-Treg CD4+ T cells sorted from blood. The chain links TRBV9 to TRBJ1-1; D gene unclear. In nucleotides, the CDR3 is TGTGCCAGCAGCGTAGGGTCGGGGATGAACACTGAAGCTTTCTTT. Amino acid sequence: CASSVGSGMNTEAFF.